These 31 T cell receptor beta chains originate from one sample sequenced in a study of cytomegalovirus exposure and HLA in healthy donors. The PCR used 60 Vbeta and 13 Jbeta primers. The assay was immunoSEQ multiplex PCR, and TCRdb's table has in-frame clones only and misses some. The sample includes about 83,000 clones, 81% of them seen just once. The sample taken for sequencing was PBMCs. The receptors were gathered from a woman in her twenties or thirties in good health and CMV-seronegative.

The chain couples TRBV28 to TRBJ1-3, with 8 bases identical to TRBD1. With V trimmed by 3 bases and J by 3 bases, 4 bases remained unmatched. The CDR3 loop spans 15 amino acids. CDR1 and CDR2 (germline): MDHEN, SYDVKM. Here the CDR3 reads CASSFPQGDGNTIYF. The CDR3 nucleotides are TGTGCCAGCAGTTTCCCACAGGGGGATGGAAACACCATATATTTT.

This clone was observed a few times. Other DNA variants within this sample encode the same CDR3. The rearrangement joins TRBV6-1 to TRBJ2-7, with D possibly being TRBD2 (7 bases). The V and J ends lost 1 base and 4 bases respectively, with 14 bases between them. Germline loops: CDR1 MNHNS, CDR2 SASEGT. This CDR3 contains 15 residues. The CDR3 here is CASSEEGRGGYEQYF. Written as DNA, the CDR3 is TGTGCCAGCAGTGAAGAGGGCAGGGGAGGGTACGAGCAGTACTTC.

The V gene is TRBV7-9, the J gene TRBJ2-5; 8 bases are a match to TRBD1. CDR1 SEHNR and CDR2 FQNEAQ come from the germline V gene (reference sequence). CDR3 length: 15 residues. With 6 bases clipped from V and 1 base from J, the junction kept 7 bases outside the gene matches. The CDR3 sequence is CASRRTGTGQETQYF. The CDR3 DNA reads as TGTGCCAGCAGACGAACCGGGACAGGCCAAGAGACCCAGTACTTC.

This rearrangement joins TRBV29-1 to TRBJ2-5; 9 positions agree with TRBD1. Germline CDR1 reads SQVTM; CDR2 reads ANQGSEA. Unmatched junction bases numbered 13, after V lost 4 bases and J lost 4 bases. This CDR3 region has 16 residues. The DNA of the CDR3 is TGCAGCGTTGCTGGGTTGCTAGACAGGGGGACAGAGACCCAGTACTTC. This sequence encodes CSVAGLLDRGTETQYF.

The CDR3 loop is CASSFRDRENEQYF. In DNA form, the CDR3 reads TGTGCCAGCAGTTTTAGGGACAGGGAGAACGAGCAGTACTTC. V is TRBV27 and J is TRBJ2-7, with 9 bases identical to TRBD1. This CDR3 spans 14 amino acids. Germline V CDR1 and CDR2: MNHEY, SMNVEV (reference sequence). V lost 3 bases, J lost 5 bases, and 5 bases stayed unmatched.

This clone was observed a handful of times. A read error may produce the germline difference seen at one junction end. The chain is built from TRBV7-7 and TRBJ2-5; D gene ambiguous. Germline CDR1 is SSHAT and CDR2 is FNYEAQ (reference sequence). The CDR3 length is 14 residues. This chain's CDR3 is CASSSQPSQETQYF. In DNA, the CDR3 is TGTGCTAGCAGCTCACAACCATCCCAAGAGACCCAGTACTTC.

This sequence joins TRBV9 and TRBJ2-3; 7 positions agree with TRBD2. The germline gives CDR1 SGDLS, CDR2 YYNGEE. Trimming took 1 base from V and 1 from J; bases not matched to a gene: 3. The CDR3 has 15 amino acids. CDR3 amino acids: CASSVFLAGTDTQYF. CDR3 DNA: TGTGCCAGCAGCGTATTCCTAGCGGGCACAGATACGCAGTATTTT.

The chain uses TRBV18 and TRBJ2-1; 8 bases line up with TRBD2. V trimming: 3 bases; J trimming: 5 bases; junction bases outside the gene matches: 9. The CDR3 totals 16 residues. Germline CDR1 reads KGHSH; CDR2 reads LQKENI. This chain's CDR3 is CASSPRGAGVNNEQFF. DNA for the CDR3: TGTGCCAGCTCACCTAGGGGAGCGGGAGTAAACAATGAGCAGTTCTTC.

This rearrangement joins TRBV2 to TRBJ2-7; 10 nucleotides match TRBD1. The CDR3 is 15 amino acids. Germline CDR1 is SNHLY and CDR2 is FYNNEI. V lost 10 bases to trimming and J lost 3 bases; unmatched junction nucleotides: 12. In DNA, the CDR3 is TGTGCCACCAGGACAGGGGGTATAACCGTCTACGAGCAGTACTTC. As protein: CATRTGGITVYEQYF.

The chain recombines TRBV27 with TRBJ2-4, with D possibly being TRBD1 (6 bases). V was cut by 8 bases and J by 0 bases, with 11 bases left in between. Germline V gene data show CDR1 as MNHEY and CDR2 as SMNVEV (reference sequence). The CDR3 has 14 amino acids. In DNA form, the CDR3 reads TGTGCCAGCCCAGGGGATCGAGCCAAAAACATTCAGTACTTC. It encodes CASPGDRAKNIQYF.

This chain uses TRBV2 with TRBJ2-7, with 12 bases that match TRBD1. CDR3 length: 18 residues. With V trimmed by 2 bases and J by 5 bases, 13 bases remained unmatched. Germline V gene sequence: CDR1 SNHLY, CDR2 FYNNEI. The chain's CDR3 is CASSERFPGQGARDEQYF. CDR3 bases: TGTGCCAGCAGTGAACGCTTCCCGGGACAGGGGGCTAGAGACGAGCAGTACTTC.

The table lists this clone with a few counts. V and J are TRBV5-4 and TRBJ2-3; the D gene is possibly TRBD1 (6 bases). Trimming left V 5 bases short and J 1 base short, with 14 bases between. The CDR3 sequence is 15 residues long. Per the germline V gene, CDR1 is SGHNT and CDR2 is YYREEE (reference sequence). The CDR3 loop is CASRSTGTRTDTQYF. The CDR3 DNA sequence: TGTGCCAGCAGAAGCACAGGGACCCGCACAGATACGCAGTATTTT. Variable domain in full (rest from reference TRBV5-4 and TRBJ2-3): ETGVTQSPTHLIKTRGQQVTLRCSSQSGHNTVSWYQQALGQGPQFIFQYYREEENGRGNFPPRFSGLQFPNYSSELNVNALELDDSALYLCASRSTGTRTDTQYFGPGTRLTVL.

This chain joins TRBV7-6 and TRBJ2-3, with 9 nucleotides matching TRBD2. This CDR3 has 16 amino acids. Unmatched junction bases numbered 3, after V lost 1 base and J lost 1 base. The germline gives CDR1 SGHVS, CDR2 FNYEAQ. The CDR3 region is CASSLGASGGTDTQYF. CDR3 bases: TGTGCCAGCAGCTTAGGGGCTAGCGGGGGCACAGATACGCAGTATTTT. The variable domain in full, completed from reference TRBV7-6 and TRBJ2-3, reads GAGVSQSPRYKVTKRGQDVALRCDPISGHVSLYWYRQALGQGPEFLTYFNYEAQQDKSGLPNDRFSAERPEGSISTLTIQRTEQRDSAMYRCASSLGASGGTDTQYFGPGTRLTVL.

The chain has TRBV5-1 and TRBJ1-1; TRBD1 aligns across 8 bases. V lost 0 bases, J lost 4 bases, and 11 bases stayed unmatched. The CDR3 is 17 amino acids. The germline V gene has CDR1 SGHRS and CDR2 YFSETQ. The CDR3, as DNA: TGCGCCAGCAGCTTGGCTGCCCCTGGACAGGGTGTCACTGAAGCTTTCTTT. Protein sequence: CASSLAAPGQGVTEAFF.

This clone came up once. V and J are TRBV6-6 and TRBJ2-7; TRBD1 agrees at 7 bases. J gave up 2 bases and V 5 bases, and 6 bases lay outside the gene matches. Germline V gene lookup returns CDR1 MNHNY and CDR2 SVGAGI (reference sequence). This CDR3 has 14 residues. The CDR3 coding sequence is TGTGCCAGCAGTCGGGGCCAGGGGGCCTACGAGCAGTACTTC. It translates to CASSRGQGAYEQYF.

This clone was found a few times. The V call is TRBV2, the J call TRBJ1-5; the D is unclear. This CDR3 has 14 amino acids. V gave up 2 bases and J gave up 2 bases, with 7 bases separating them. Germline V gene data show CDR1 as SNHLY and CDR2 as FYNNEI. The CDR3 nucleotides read TGTGCCAGCAGTGAAAACTTAGGCAATCAGCCCCAGCATTTT. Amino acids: CASSENLGNQPQHF.

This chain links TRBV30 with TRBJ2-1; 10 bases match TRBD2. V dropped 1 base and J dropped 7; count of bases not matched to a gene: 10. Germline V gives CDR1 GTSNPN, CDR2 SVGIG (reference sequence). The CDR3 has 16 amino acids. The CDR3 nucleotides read TGTGCCTGGAGTGGCTCCCTAGCGGGAGAAATGAATGAGCAGTTCTTC. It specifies CAWSGSLAGEMNEQFF. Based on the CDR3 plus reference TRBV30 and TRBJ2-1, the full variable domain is SQTIHQWPATLVQPVGSPLSLECTVEGTSNPNLYWYRQAAGRGLQLLFYSVGIGQISSEVPQNLSASRPQDRQFILSSKKLLLSDSGFYLCAWSGSLAGEMNEQFFGPGTRLTVL.

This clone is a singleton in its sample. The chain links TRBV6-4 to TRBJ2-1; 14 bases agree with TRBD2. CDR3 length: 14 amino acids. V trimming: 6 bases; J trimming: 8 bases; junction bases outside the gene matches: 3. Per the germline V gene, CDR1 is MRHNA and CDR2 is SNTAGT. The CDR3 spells CASSRLAGGDEQFF. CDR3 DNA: TGTGCCAGCAGCAGACTAGCGGGAGGGGATGAGCAGTTCTTC.

The CDR3 nucleotides read TGCGCCAGCAGCTTGGGTGGACAGGGGGGCACTGAAGCTTTCTTT. Protein product: CASSLGGQGGTEAFF. The rearrangement uses TRBV5-1 and TRBJ1-1, with 10 bases fitting TRBD1. The length of the CDR3 is 15 residues. V lost 0 bases to trimming and J lost 4 bases; unmatched junction nucleotides: 3. Per germline, CDR1 SGHRS and CDR2 YFSETQ.

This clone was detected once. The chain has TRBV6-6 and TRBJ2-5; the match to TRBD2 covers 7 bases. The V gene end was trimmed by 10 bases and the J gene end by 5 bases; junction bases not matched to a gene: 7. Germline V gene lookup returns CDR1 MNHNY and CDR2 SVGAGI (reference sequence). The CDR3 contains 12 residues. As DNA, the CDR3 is TGTGCCACTCTGATCGGGGGGGAGACCCAGTACTTC. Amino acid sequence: CATLIGGETQYF.

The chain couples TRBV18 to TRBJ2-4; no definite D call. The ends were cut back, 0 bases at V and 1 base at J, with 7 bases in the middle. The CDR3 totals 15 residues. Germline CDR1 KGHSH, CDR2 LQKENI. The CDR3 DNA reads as TGTGCCAGCTCACCACCTTCAGGTGCCAAAAACATTCAGTACTTC. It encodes CASSPPSGAKNIQYF.

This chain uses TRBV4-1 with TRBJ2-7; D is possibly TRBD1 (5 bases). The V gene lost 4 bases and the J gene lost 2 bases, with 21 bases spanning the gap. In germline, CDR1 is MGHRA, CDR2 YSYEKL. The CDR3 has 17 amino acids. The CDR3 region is CASSPEVQGNRAYEQYF. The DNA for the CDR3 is TGCGCCAGCAGCCCAGAAGTCCAGGGAAACCGCGCCTACGAGCAGTACTTC.

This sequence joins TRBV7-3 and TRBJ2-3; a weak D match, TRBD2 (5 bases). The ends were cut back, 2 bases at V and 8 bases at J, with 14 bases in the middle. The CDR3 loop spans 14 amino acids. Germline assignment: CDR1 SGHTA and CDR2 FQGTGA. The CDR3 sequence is CASSLGADGGTQYF. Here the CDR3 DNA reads TGTGCCAGCAGCTTAGGAGCGGACGGTGGTACGCAGTATTTT.

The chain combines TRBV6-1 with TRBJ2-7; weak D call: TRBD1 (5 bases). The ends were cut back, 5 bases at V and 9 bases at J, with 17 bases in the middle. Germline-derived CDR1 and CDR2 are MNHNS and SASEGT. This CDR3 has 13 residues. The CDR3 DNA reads TGTGCCAGCAGTCCTAATGATCAGGGATGGCAGTACTTC. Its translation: CASSPNDQGWQYF.

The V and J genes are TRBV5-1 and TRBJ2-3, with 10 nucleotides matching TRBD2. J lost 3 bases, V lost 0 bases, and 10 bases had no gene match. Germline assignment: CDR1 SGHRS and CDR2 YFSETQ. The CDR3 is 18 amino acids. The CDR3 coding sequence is TGCGCCAGCAGCTTGGGGCTAGCGGGAGACGGCGGGACAGATACGCAGTATTTT. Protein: CASSLGLAGDGGTDTQYF. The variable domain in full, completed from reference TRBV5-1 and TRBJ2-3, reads KAGVTQTPRYLIKTRGQQVTLSCSPISGHRSVSWYQQTPGQGLQFLFEYFSETQRNKGNFPGRFSGRQFSNSRSEMNVSTLELGDSALYLCASSLGLAGDGGTDTQYFGPGTRLTVL.

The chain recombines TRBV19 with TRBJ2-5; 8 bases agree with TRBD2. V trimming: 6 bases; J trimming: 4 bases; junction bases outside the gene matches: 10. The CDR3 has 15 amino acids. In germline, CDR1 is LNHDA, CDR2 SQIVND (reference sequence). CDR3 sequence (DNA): TGTGCCAGTAGGAACCGACGGGGGGGCCCAGAGACCCAGTACTTC. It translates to CASRNRRGGPETQYF. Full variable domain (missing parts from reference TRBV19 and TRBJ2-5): DGGITQSPKYLFRKEGQNVTLSCEQNLNHDAMYWYRQDPGQGLRLIYYSQIVNDFQKGDIAEGYSVSREKKESFPLTVTSAQKNPTAFYLCASRNRRGGPETQYFGPGTRLLVL.

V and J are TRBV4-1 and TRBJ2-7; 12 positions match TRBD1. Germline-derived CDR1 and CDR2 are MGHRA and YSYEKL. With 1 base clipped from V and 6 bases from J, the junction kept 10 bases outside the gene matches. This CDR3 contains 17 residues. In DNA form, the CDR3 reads TGCGCCAGCAGCCAAGCCCCGGGACAGGGGGCTTTGGGCGAGCAGTACTTC. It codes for CASSQAPGQGALGEQYF.

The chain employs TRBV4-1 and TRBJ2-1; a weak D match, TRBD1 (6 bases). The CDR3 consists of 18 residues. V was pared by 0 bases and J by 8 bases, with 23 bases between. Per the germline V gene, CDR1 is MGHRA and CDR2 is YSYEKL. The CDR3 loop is CASSQDEGQGWRFDEQFF. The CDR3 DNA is TGCGCCAGCAGCCAAGATGAAGGGCAGGGGTGGCGATTTGATGAGCAGTTCTTC.

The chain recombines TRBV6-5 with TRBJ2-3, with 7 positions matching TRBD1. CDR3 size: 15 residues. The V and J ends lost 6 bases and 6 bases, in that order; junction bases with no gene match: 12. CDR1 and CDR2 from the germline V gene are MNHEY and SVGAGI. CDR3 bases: TGTGCCAGCAGCTATACAGGGGCGCTGGGGGATACGCAGTATTTT. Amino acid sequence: CASSYTGALGDTQYF.

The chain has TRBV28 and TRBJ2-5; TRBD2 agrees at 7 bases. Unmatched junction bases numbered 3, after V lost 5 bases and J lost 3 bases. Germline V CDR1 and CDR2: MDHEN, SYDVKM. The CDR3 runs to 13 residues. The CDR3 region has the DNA TGTGCCAGCAGTCCTGGGAGGGAAGAGACCCAGTACTTC. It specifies CASSPGREETQYF.

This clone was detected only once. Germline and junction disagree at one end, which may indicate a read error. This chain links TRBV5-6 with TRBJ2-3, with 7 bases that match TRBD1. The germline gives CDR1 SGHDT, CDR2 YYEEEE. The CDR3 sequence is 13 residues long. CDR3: CASRAIGTERTDF. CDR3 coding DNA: TGTGCCAGCAGGGCGATCGGGACAGAGAGAACAGATTTT. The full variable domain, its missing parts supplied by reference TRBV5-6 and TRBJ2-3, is DAGVTQSPTHLIKTRGQQVTLRCSPKSGHDTVSWYQQALGQGPQFIFQYYEEEERQRGNFPDRFSGHQFPNYSSELNVNALLLGDSALYLCASRAIGTERTDFGPGTRLTVL.